What follows describes a single T cell receptor beta chain. Its antigen is still unknown. V was clipped by 1 base and J by 4 bases; unmatched bases: 13. CDR3 size: 17 residues. Germline CDR1 reads LGHNA; CDR2 reads YSLEER. The data were obtained in a study of cytomegalovirus exposure and HLA in healthy donors. Study observations and caveats: Analysis performed later found 16,951 TCR beta sequences associated with HLA alleles at 0.05 false discovery rate. Usually a TCR sequence was rare, but some public TCRs were found in many donors.

13 Jbeta primers and 60 Vbeta primers were used for the PCR. Here immunoSEQ multiplex PCR was the method, and the copy in TCRdb shows in-frame clones only, minus some. The profile covers 150,000 to 200,000 clones, with around 75% appearing a single time and about 8% taken by the ten largest. Sequencing input: PBMCs. This TCR was recovered from a woman in her thirties or forties in good health and CMV-seropositive. V is TRBV4-3 and J is TRBJ2-7, with 7 nucleotides matching TRBD2. CDR3 residues: CASSQGGAGAGYYEQYF. The DNA of the CDR3 is TGCGCCAGCAGCCAAGGCGGGGCGGGAGCTGGTTATTACGAGCAGTACTTC.